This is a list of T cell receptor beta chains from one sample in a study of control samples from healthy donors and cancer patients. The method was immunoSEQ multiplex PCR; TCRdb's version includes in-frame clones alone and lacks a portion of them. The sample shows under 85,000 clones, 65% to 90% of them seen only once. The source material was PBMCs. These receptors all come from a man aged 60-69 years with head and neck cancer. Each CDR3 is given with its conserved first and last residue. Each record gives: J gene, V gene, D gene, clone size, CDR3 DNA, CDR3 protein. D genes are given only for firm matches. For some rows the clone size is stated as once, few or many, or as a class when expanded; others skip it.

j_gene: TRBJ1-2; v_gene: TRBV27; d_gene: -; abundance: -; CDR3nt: TGTGCCAGCAGTGAATGGGATTTGGGGGGCTACACCTTC; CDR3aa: CASSEWDLGGYTF
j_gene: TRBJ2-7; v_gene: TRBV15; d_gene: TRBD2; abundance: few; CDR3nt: TGTGCCACCAGCACCAGGACTAGCGGGATCGAGCAGTACTTC; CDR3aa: CATSTRTSGIEQYF
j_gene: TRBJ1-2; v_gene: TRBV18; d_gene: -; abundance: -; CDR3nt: TGTGCCAGCTCACCGACGACCGCGGTCGGCTATGGCTACACCTTC; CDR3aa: CASSPTTAVGYGYTF
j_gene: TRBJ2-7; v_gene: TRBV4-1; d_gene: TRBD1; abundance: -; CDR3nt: TGCGCCAGCAGCCACGTTGTGGGACAGGGCTACGAGCAGTACTTC; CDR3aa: CASSHVVGQGYEQYF
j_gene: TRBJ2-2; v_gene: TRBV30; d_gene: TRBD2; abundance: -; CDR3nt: TGTGCCTGGAGCCTAGCGGGAGTAGTTACCGGGGAGCTGTTTTTT; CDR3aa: CAWSLAGVVTGELFF
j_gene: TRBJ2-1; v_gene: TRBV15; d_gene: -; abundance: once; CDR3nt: TGTGCCACCAGTCAGTGGGAATACAATGAGCAGTTCTTC; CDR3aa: CATSQWEYNEQFF
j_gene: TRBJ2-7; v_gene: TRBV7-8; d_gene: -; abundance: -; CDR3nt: TGTGCCAGCAGCCTAGGGATCGCGCCGGACCACTACACTCTAAGCTCCTACGAGCAGTACTTC; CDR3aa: CASSLGIAPDHYTLSSYEQYF
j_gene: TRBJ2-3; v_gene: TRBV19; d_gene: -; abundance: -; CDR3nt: TGTGCCACCTCGACTGACGGAACGGATACGCAGTATTTT; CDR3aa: CATSTDGTDTQYF
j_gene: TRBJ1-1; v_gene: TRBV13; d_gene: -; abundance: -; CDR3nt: TGTGCCAGCAGCTTAGGCCGGGGGAGTTGGAACACTGAAGCTTTCTTT; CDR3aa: CASSLGRGSWNTEAFF
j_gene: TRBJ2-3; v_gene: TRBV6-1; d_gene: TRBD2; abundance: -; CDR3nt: TGTGCCAGCAGTGCGGGGACTAGCGGGAGTGGAGTGACGCAGTATTTT; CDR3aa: CASSAGTSGSGVTQYF
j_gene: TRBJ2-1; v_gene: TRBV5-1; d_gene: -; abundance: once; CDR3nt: TGCGCCAGCAGCTTGGTACAGGGTGGACCTATCAATGAGCAGTTCTTC; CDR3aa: CASSLVQGGPINEQFF
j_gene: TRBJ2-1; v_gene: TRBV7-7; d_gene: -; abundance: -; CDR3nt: TGTGCTAGCAGCCCTAGCTCCTACAATGAGCAGTTCTTC; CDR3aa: CASSPSSYNEQFF
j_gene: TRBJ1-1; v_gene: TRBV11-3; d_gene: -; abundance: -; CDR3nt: TGTGCCAGCAGCCGGAGATTTAACACTGAAGCTTTCTTT; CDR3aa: CASSRRFNTEAFF
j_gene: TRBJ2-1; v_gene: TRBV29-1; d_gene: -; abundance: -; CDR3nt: TGCAGCGTTGAAGGGATGGAAGGGGGCTACAATGAGCAGTTCTTC; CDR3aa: CSVEGMEGGYNEQFF
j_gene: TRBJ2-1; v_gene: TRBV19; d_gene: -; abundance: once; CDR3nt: TGTGCCAGTAGCTTATATAGGCTAGTTGATGAGCAGTTCTTC; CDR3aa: CASSLYRLVDEQFF
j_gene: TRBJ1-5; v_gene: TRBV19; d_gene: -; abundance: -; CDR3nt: TGTGCCATTGGGGGGGTCCCCAATCAGCCCCAGCATTTT; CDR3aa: CAIGGVPNQPQHF
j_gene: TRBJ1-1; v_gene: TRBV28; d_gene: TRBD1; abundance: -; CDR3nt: TGTGCCAGCCGCCCCCCGGACAGGGGAGGTGCTGAAGCTTTCTTT; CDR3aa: CASRPPDRGGAEAFF
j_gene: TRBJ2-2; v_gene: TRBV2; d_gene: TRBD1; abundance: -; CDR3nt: TGTGCCAGTTCAGGGGGTGGGAACACCGGGGAGCTGTTTTTT; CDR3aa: CASSGGGNTGELFF
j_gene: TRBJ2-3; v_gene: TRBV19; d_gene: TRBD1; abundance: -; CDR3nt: TGTGCCACCTCCTCGCAGGGGGCATGGGATACGCAGTATTTT; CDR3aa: CATSSQGAWDTQYF
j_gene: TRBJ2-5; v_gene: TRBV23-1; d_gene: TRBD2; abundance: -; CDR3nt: TGCGCCAGCAGCCTAGTGGGTAGCGGGAGGGCCGGAATAGGTGAGACCCAGTACTTC; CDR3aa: CASSLVGSGRAGIGETQYF